This T cell receptor beta chain comes out of a study of CD8 T cells in ankylosing spondylitis. TCRdb processed the 5' RACE reads anew with MiXCR; each CDR3 protein has one entry. This sample carries 350,000 to 450,000 distinct CDR3 sequences, 20% to 25% of them seen once, and the ten largest clones take roughly 14%. This CDR3 is 14 amino acids long. V dropped 6 bases and J dropped 3 bases, with 12 bases sitting between them. Only a few counts were recorded for this clonotype. The receptor's source is a male donor with ankylosing spondylitis or in good health (not recorded which). The chain has TRBV12-3 or TRBV12-4 and TRBJ2-1, with D perhaps TRBD1 (6 bases). The specimen sequenced was blood, either unsorted or a sorted T cell fraction (not recorded which). CDR3 DNA sequence: TGTGCCAGCAGCTCATCGGGACACTACAATGAGCAGTTCTTC. Encoded protein: CASSSSGHYNEQFF.